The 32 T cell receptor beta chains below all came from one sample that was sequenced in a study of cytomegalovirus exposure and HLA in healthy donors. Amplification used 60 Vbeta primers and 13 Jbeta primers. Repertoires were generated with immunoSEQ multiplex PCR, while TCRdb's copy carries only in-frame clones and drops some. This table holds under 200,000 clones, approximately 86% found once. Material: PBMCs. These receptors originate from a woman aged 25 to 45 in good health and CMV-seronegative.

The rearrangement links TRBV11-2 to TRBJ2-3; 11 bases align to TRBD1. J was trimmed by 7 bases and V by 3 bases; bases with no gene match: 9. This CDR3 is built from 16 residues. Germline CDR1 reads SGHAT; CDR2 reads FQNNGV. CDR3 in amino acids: CASSFGTGGVGYTQYF. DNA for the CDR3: TGTGCCAGCAGCTTCGGGACAGGGGGTGTAGGGTATACGCAGTATTTT.

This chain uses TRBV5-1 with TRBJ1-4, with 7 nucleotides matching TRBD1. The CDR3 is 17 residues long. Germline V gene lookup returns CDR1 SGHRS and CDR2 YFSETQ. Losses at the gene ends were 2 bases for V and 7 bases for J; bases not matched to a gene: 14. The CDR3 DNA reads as TGCGCCAGCAGCTTCGAGGTATCGGACCAGGGGGGTGAAAAACTGTTTTTT. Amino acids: CASSFEVSDQGGEKLFF.

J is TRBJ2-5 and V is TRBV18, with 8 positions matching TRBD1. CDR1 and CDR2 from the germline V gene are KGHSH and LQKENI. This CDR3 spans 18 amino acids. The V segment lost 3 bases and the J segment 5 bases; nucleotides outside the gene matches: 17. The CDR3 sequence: CASSPNEMTRGQEETQYF. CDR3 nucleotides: TGTGCCAGCTCACCCAACGAAATGACAAGGGGACAGGAGGAGACCCAGTACTTC.

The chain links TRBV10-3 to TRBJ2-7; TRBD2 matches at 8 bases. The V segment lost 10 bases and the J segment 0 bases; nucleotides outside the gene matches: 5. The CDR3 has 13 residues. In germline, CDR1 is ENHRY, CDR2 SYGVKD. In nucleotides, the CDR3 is TGTGCCACCACTAGCGGCAGCTCCTACGAGCAGTACTTC. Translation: CATTSGSSYEQYF.

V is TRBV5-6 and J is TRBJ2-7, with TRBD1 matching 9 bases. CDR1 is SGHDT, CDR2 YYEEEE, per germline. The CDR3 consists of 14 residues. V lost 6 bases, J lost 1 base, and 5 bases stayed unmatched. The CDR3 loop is CASTFGQGSYEQYF. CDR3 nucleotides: TGTGCCAGCACCTTCGGACAGGGGTCCTACGAGCAGTACTTC.

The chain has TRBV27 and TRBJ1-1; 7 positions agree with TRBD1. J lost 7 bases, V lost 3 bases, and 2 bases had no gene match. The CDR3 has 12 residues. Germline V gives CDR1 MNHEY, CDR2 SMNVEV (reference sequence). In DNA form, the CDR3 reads TGTGCCAGCAGTTTGCAGGGGGGTGAAGCTTTCTTT. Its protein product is CASSLQGGEAFF.

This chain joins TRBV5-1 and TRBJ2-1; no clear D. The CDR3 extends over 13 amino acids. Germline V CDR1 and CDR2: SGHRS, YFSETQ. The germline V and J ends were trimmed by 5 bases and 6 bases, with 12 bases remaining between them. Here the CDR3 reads CASSPDKLNEQFF. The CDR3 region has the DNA TGCGCCAGCAGTCCCGACAAACTCAATGAGCAGTTCTTC. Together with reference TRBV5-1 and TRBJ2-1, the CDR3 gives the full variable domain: KAGVTQTPRYLIKTRGQQVTLSCSPISGHRSVSWYQQTPGQGLQFLFEYFSETQRNKGNFPGRFSGRQFSNSRSEMNVSTLELGDSALYLCASSPDKLNEQFFGPGTRLTVL.

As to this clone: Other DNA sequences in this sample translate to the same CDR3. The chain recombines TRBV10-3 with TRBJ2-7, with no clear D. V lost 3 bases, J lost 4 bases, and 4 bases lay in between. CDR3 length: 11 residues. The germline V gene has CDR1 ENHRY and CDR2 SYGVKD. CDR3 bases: TGTGCCATCAGTGACACTTACGAGCAGTACTTC. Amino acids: CAISDTYEQYF.

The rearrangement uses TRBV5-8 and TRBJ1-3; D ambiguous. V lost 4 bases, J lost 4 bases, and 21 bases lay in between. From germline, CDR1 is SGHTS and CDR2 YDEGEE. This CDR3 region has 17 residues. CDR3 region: CASSHLRPYSEGNTIYF. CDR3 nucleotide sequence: TGTGCCAGCAGCCACTTGCGACCTTACAGTGAGGGAAACACCATATATTTT.

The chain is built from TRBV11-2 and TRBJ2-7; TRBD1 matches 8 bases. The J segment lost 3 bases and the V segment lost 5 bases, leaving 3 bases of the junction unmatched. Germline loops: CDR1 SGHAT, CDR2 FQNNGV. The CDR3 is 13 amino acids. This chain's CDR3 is CASSNDRGYEQYF. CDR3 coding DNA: TGTGCCAGCAGCAACGACAGGGGCTACGAGCAGTACTTC.

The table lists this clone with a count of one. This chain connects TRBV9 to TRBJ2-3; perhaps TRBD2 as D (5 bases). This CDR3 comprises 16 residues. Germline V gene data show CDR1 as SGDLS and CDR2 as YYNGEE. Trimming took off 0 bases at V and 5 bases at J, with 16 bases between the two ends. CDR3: CASSVGSQTRGDTQYF. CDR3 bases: TGTGCCAGCAGCGTAGGGAGTCAGACCCGGGGAGATACGCAGTATTTT.

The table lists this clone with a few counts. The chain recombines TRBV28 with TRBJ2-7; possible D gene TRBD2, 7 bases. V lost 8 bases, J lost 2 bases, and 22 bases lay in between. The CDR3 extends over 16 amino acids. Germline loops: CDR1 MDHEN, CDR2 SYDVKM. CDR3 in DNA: TGTGCCAGCTCAACCCTGGGGGGGCGGGGTGCCTACGAGCAGTACTTC. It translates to CASSTLGGRGAYEQYF.

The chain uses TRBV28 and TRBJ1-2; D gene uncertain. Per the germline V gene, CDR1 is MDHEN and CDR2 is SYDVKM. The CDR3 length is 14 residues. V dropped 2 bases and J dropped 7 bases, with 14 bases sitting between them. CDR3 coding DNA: TGTGCCAGCAGTTTACCAGCGGGCGTCGGTGGCTACACCTTC. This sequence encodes CASSLPAGVGGYTF.

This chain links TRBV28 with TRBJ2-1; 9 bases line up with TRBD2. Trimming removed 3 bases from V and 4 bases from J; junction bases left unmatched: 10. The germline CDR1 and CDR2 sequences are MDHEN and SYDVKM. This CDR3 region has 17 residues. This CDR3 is CASSLEREAPSYNEQFF. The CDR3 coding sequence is TGTGCCAGCAGTTTGGAGCGGGAGGCCCCCTCGTACAATGAGCAGTTCTTC.

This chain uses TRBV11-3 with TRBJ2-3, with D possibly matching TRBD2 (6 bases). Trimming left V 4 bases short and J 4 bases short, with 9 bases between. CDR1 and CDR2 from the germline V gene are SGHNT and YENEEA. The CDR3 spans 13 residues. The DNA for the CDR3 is TGTGCCAGCAGCTACGGGGACTCAGATACGCAGTATTTT. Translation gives CASSYGDSDTQYF.

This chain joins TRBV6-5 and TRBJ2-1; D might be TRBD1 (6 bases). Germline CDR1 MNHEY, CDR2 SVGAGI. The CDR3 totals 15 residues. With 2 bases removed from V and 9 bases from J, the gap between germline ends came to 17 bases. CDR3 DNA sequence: TGTGCCAGCAGTTACGTGGCAGGGGAGAGGAGTGAGCAGTTCTTC. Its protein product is CASSYVAGERSEQFF.

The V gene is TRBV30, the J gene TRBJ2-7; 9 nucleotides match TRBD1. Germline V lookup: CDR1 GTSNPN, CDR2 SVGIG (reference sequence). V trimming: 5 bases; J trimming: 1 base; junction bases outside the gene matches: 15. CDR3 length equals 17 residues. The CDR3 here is CAWGFGQGPFLSYEQYF. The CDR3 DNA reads TGTGCCTGGGGCTTCGGACAGGGGCCGTTTCTTTCCTACGAGCAGTACTTC.

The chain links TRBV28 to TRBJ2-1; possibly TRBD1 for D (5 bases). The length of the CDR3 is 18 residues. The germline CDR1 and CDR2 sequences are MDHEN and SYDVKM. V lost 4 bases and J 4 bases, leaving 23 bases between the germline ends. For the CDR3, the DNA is TGTGCCAGCAGTTCCCAACAACCTTCTCGACAGCAATACAATGAGCAGTTCTTC. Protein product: CASSSQQPSRQQYNEQFF. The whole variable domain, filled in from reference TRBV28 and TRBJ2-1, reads DVKVTQSSRYLVKRTGEKVFLECVQDMDHENMFWYRQDPGLGLRLIYFSYDVKMKEKGDIPEGYSVSREKKERFSLILESASTNQTSMYLCASSSQQPSRQQYNEQFFGPGTRLTVL.

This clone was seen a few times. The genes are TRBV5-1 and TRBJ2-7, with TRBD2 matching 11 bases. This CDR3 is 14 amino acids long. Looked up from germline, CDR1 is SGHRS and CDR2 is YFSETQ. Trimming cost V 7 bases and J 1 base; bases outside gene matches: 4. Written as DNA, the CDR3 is TGCGCCAGCGCCGGGACTAGCGGTTCCTACGAGCAGTACTTC. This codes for CASAGTSGSYEQYF.

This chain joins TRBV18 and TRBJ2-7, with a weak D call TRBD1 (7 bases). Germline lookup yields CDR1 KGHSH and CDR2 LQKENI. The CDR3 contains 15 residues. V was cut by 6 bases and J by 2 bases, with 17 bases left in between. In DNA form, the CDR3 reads TGTGCCAGCTCTCACGGTGGAGGGGGCCCCTACGAGCAGTACTTC. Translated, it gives CASSHGGGGPYEQYF. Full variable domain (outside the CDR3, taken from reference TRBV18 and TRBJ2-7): NAGVMQNPRHLVRRRGQEARLRCSPMKGHSHVYWYRQLPEEGLKFMVYLQKENIIDESGMPKERFSAEFPKEGPSILRIQQVVRGDSAAYFCASSHGGGGPYEQYFGPGTRLTVT.

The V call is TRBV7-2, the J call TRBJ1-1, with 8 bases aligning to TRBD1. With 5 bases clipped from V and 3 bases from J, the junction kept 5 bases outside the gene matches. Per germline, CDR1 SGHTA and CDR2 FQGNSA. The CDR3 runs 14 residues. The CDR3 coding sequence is TGTGCCAGCAGCACAAACAGGGGGGACACTGAAGCTTTCTTT. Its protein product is CASSTNRGDTEAFF.

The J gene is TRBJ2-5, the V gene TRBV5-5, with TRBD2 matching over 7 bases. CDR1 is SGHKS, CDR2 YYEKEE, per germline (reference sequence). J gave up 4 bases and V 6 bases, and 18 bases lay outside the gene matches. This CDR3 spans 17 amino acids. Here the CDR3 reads CASTFRGVNRGGETQYF. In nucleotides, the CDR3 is TGTGCCAGCACCTTTCGGGGGGTAAATCGGGGCGGAGAGACCCAGTACTTC.

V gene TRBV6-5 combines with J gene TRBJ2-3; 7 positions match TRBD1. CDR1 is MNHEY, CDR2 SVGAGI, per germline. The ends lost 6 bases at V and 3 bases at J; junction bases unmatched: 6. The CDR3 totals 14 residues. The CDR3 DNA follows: TGTGCCAGCAGGGACAGGAGCTTGACAGATACGCAGTATTTT. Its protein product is CASRDRSLTDTQYF.

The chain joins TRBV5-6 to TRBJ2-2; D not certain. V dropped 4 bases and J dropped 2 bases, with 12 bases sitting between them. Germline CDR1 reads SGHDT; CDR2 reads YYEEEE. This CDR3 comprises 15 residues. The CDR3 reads CASSPTTINTGELFF. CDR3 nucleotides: TGTGCCAGCAGCCCTACTACTATTAACACCGGGGAGCTGTTTTTT.

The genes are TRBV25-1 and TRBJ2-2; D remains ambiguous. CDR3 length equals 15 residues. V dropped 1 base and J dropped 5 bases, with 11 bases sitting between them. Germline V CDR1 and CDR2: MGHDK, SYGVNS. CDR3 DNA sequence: TGTGCCAGCAGTGAATGGCAGAAGTCTACCGGGGAGCTGTTTTTT. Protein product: CASSEWQKSTGELFF.

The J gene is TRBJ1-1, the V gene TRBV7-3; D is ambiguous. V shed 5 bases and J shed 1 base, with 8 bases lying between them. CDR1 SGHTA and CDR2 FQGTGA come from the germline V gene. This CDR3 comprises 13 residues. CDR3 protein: CASSQNRNTEAFF. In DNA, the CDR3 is TGTGCCAGCAGCCAAAACAGGAACACTGAAGCTTTCTTT.

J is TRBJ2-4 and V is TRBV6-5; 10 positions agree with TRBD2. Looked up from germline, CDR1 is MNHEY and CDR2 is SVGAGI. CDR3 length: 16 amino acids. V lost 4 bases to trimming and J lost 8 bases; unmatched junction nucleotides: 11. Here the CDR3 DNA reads TGTGCCAGCAGTTCCTCCCTAGCGGGAGTTCGGGACATTCAGTACTTC. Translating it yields CASSSSLAGVRDIQYF.

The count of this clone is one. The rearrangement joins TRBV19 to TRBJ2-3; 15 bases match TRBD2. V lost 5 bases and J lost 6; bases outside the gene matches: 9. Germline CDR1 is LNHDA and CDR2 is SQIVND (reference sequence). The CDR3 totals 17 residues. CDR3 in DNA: TGTGCCAGTAGTCCGTGGACTAGCGGGGGGGTTGGGGATACGCAGTATTTT. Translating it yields CASSPWTSGGVGDTQYF. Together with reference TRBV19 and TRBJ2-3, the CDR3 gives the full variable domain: DGGITQSPKYLFRKEGQNVTLSCEQNLNHDAMYWYRQDPGQGLRLIYYSQIVNDFQKGDIAEGYSVSREKKESFPLTVTSAQKNPTAFYLCASSPWTSGGVGDTQYFGPGTRLTVL.

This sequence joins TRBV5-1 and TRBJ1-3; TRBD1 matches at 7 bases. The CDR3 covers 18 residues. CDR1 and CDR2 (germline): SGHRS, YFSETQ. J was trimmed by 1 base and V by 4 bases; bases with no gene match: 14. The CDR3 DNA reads TGCGCCAGCAGCCCGGTACCGCGGGACAGCAAATCTGGAAACACCATATATTTT. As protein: CASSPVPRDSKSGNTIYF. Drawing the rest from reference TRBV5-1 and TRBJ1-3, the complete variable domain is KAGVTQTPRYLIKTRGQQVTLSCSPISGHRSVSWYQQTPGQGLQFLFEYFSETQRNKGNFPGRFSGRQFSNSRSEMNVSTLELGDSALYLCASSPVPRDSKSGNTIYFGEGSWLTVV.

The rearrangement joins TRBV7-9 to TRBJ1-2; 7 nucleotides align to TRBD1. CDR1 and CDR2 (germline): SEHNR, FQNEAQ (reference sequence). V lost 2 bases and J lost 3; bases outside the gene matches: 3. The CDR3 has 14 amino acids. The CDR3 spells CASSLLGTDYGYTF. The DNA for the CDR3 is TGTGCCAGCAGCTTACTCGGGACAGACTATGGCTACACCTTC.

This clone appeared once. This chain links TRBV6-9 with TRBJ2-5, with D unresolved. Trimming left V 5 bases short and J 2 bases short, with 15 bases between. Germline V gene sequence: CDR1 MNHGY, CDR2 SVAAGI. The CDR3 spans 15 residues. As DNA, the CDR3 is TGTGCCAGCAGTAAAAGTACTACGTCGCAAGAGACCCAGTACTTC. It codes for CASSKSTTSQETQYF.

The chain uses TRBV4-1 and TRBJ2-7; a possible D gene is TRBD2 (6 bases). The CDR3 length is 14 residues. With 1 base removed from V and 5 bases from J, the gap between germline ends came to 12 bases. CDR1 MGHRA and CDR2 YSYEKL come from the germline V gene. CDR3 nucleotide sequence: TGCGCCAGCAGCCAAGGACAGACTAGTCACGAGCAGTACTTC. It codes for CASSQGQTSHEQYF.